The sequence of this T cell receptor beta chain was determined in a study of metastatic and nonmetastatic thyroid tumors. Before thyroid surgery, none of the patients had received any treatment. This clone showed up many times. V was pared by 2 bases and J by 4 bases, with 3 bases of the junction left unmatched. Germline V gene lookup returns CDR1 MNHNS and CDR2 SASEGT. The CDR3 runs 16 residues. TCRdb re-clonotyped the PCR reads via MiXCR. This table holds around 23,000 clones, 20% to 25% found once. Source material: blood. The chain joins TRBV6-1 to TRBJ2-1; TRBD2 matches 12 bases. The sequence came from a male donor with papillary thyroid cancer or a benign thyroid nodule (not recorded which). Some clones in this sample may be carry-over from other donors' samples. The DNA of the CDR3 is TGTGCCAGCAGTGAACTAGCGGGGGGGTCTTACAATGAGCAGTTCTTC. It codes for CASSELAGGSYNEQFF.